This T cell receptor beta chain was profiled in a study of early T cells in non-severe SARS-CoV-2 infection. Study in general: Sequenced bulk RNA came from whole blood that was unsorted, and chains were unpaired.

TCRdb itself ran the 5' RACE reads through MiXCR, one entry per CDR3 protein. Of roughly 51,000 distinct CDR3 sequences listed, 6.2% are singletons. V shed 4 bases, J shed 5 bases, and the junction held 9 bases outside the gene matches. CDR1 and CDR2 (germline): SGHAT, FQNNGV. This CDR3 is 15 amino acids long. This chain links TRBV11-2 with TRBJ2-7; TRBD1 matches at 9 bases. The sequenced sample was whole blood. The sequence came from an adult who was a healthcare worker with PCR-confirmed SARS-CoV-2 infection or an uninfected control (not recorded which). The CDR3 protein is CASSSRLTGGNEQYF. CDR3 nucleotides: TGTGCCAGCAGCTCCCGTTTGACAGGGGGAAACGAGCAGTACTTC.